This T cell receptor (beta chain) was sequenced in a study of cytomegalovirus exposure and HLA in healthy donors. Study-level findings and limits: For most TCR beta V segments, an earlier analysis put the productive rate at about 90% or about 30% of the time.

60 Vbeta and 13 Jbeta primers were used in PCR. Libraries were prepared by immunoSEQ multiplex PCR; TCRdb keeps only in-frame clonotypes and omits some of them. The repertoire holds 100,000 to 150,000 clones, with 70% to 80% as singletons. The CDR3 loop spans 15 amino acids. Losses at the gene ends were 3 bases for V and 4 bases for J; bases not matched to a gene: 7. Germline CDR1 SGHRS, CDR2 YFSETQ. As concerns this clone: No antigen is known for it.

V usage is TRBV5-1 and J usage is TRBJ2-5; TRBD1 matches at 9 bases. This receptor was taken from a human donor in good health. The specimen sequenced was PBMCs. As DNA, the CDR3 is TGCGCCAGCAGCTATCGACAGGGGGACCCAGAGACCCAGTACTTC. It specifies CASSYRQGDPETQYF.